These 20 T cell receptor beta chains were sequenced from one sample in a study of regulatory T cells in long-lasting Graves disease. Time point defined: persistent/refractory GD, antithyroid drugs over 5 years with positive TRAb. Isolated PBMC RNA provided the starting material for the TCR library. Relying on iRepertoire HTBI primers and Arm-PCR of CDR3 regions, the team built TCR beta libraries. TCRdb reprocessed the multiplex PCR reads with MiXCR, giving one entry per CDR3 protein. The sample lists some 370,000 distinct CDR3 sequences; around 23% were seen once. Sample: peripheral blood mononuclear cells (PBMCs), taken when the disease was refractory, from a patient treated with antithyroid drugs. These receptors originate from a woman between 40 and 55 years old with Graves disease.

The sample holds many counts of this clonotype. The chain links TRBV5-1 to TRBJ1-1; possible D gene TRBD1, 6 bases. The CDR3 has 14 residues. Germline V gives CDR1 SGHRS, CDR2 YFSETQ. The ends were cut back, 5 bases at V and 9 bases at J, with 20 bases in the middle. The CDR3, as DNA: TGCGCCAGCAGACGTGGGGGCGCCGAACAGAAAGCTTTCTTT. Encoded protein: CASRRGGAEQKAFF.

V usage is TRBV4-1 and J usage is TRBJ2-7, with D tentatively TRBD2 (5 bases). V shed 4 bases and J shed 6 bases, with 13 bases lying between them. Germline V gene lookup returns CDR1 MGHRA and CDR2 YSYEKL. The CDR3 has 13 residues. In DNA form, the CDR3 reads TGCGCCAGCAGCCCAGGAGGTCTGGGCGAGCAGTACTTC. This encodes CASSPGGLGEQYF.

The sample holds many counts of this clonotype. The chain couples TRBV2 to TRBJ1-6, with D tentatively TRBD1 (6 bases). Per the germline V gene, CDR1 is SNHLY and CDR2 is FYNNEI. The CDR3 extends over 13 amino acids. Trimming took 6 bases from V and 9 from J, leaving 12 bases between them. This chain's CDR3 is CASSDRTVSPLHF. The CDR3 DNA sequence: TGTGCCAGCAGCGACAGGACAGTTTCACCCCTCCACTTT.

At least ten counts were recorded for this clonotype. The chain is built from TRBV28 and TRBJ2-2; 10 bases agree with TRBD2. With 2 bases clipped from V and 6 bases from J, the junction kept 3 bases outside the gene matches. The CDR3 has 15 amino acids. From germline, CDR1 is MDHEN and CDR2 SYDVKM. The chain's CDR3 is CASSLPGTSAGELFF. CDR3 nucleotide sequence: TGTGCCAGCAGTTTACCCGGGACTAGCGCCGGGGAGCTGTTTTTT.

This clonotype was recorded a few times. The V gene is TRBV7-2, the J gene TRBJ2-1; D remains unclear. The length of the CDR3 is 13 residues. V lost 2 bases, J lost 5 bases, and 7 bases lay in between. In germline, CDR1 is SGHTA, CDR2 FQGNSA. The CDR3 sequence is CASSLSWDNEQFF. Here the CDR3 DNA reads TGTGCCAGCAGCTTAAGTTGGGACAATGAGCAGTTCTTC.

This clonotype was seen ten or more times. The V gene is TRBV20-1, the J gene TRBJ2-7; 7 bases map to TRBD2. CDR1 DFQATT and CDR2 SNEGSKA come from the germline V gene (reference sequence). The CDR3 covers 12 residues. CDR3 in amino acids: CATGGSGYEQYF. As DNA, the CDR3 is TGCGCTACAGGCGGGAGCGGGTACGAGCAGTACTTC.

This clonotype was recorded at least ten times. The chain uses TRBV15 and TRBJ1-4; TRBD1 might be the D (6 bases). The CDR3 consists of 14 residues. V lost 9 bases and J lost 3, with 14 bases in between. CDR1 and CDR2 (germline): LNHNV, YYDKDF (reference sequence). The CDR3 loop is CATGGRVPNEKLFF. For the CDR3, the DNA is TGTGCCACGGGGGGCAGGGTCCCTAATGAAAAACTGTTTTTT.

V gene TRBV2 combines with J gene TRBJ1-1; 10 bases fit TRBD1. Germline assignment: CDR1 SNHLY and CDR2 FYNNEI. The V and J ends lost 2 bases and 4 bases, in that order; junction bases with no gene match: 10. This CDR3 comprises 17 residues. This chain's CDR3 is CASSEFRQGALGTEAFF. In DNA, the CDR3 is TGTGCCAGCAGTGAATTTCGACAGGGGGCTCTAGGCACTGAAGCTTTCTTT.

The CDR3 sequence: CASSLEVTLAEQYF. The CDR3 region has the DNA TGCGCCAGCAGCTTGGAGGTGACTCTCGCCGAGCAGTACTTC. J is TRBJ2-7 and V is TRBV5-1; D gene uncertain. CDR3 length equals 14 residues. Trimming cost V 0 bases and J 6 bases, with 13 bases left between them. From germline, CDR1 is SGHRS and CDR2 YFSETQ.

The sample holds many counts of this clonotype. The V gene is TRBV28, the J gene TRBJ2-4, with D perhaps matching TRBD1 (6 bases). The CDR3 extends over 14 amino acids. V was trimmed by 8 bases and J by 4 bases, leaving 15 bases between them. The germline CDR1 and CDR2 sequences are MDHEN and SYDVKM. For the CDR3, the DNA is TGTGCCAGCGGGACACTCCGAGGGAAAAACATTCAGTACTTC. This gives the protein CASGTLRGKNIQYF.

This clonotype was counted many times. The CDR3 DNA reads TGTGCCAGCAGTGAAACCGGGACGGGGGATGAAAAACTGTTTTTT. It specifies CASSETGTGDEKLFF. The gene calls are TRBV2 and TRBJ1-4, with D possibly matching TRBD1 (5 bases). Trimming took off 2 bases at V and 6 bases at J, with 13 bases between the two ends. Germline V CDR1 and CDR2: SNHLY, FYNNEI. CDR3 size: 15 residues.

The chain couples TRBV10-3 to TRBJ1-1, with D possibly being TRBD1 (5 bases). The V and J ends lost 3 bases and 3 bases respectively, with 11 bases between them. There are 14 residues in the CDR3. Germline CDR1 is ENHRY and CDR2 is SYGVKD. The CDR3 spells CAISESGSHTEAFF. DNA for the CDR3: TGTGCCATCAGTGAATCAGGGTCCCACACTGAAGCTTTCTTT.

This clonotype came up many times. V is TRBV20-1 and J is TRBJ2-7; perhaps TRBD2 as D (5 bases). This CDR3 has 14 residues. The germline V and J ends were trimmed by 5 bases and 0 bases, with 14 bases remaining between them. CDR1 and CDR2 from the germline V gene are DFQATT and SNEGSKA (reference sequence). CDR3 nucleotide sequence: TGCAGTGCTTTCCGAGGGAGAGGCTCCTACGAGCAGTACTTC. This codes for CSAFRGRGSYEQYF.

This clonotype was detected only a few times. The V and J genes are TRBV11-2 and TRBJ2-3; D is possibly TRBD2 (5 bases). This CDR3 has 16 amino acids. V lost 1 base and J lost 6, with 17 bases in between. Per the germline V gene, CDR1 is SGHAT and CDR2 is FQNNGV. The CDR3 region has the DNA TGTGCCAGCAGCTTAGTTCGGGGAAAGAGCCGCGATACGCAGTATTTT. As protein: CASSLVRGKSRDTQYF. Together with reference TRBV11-2 and TRBJ2-3, the CDR3 gives the full variable domain: EAGVAQSPRYKIIEKRQSVAFWCNPISGHATLYWYQQILGQGPKLLIQFQNNGVVDDSQLPKDRFSAERLKGVDSTLKIQPAKLEDSAVYLCASSLVRGKSRDTQYFGPGTRLTVL.

This clonotype was counted many times. J is TRBJ2-5 and V is TRBV15, with D uncertain. Germline CDR1 and CDR2: LNHNV and YYDKDF (reference sequence). The CDR3 loop spans 15 amino acids. The ends were cut back, 0 bases at V and 4 bases at J, with 12 bases in the middle. Here the CDR3 reads CATSRDSVLSETQYF. The CDR3 DNA reads TGTGCCACCAGCAGAGATTCGGTACTATCAGAGACCCAGTACTTC.

This clonotype was observed a handful of times. The chain's CDR3 is CSAGTGGIGKLFF. The CDR3 DNA sequence: TGCAGTGCTGGGACAGGGGGCATTGGGAAACTGTTTTTT. The V gene is TRBV20-1, the J gene TRBJ1-4; 12 bases fit TRBD1. This CDR3 is 13 amino acids long. From germline, CDR1 is DFQATT and CDR2 SNEGSKA (reference sequence). V was pared by 5 bases and J by 11 bases, with 6 bases of the junction left unmatched.

Comment on this clonotype: One junction end does not reproduce the germline sequence, and a read error may be involved. This chain links TRBV20-1 with TRBJ2-2; perhaps TRBD2 as D (6 bases). Per germline, CDR1 DFQATT and CDR2 SNEGSKA (reference sequence). The CDR3 has 15 amino acids. This CDR3 is CSARLGGRNAGELFF. The CDR3 DNA follows: TGCAGTGCTAGATTAGGTGGGAGGAACGCCGGGGAGCTGTTTTTT.

The sample holds many counts of this clonotype. J is TRBJ2-5 and V is TRBV20-1; D possibly corresponds to TRBD2 (6 bases). Trimming pared 5 bases from V and 0 bases from J, leaving 7 bases between. The germline V gene encodes CDR1 DFQATT and CDR2 SNEGSKA (reference sequence). The CDR3 runs 12 residues. The CDR3 region has the DNA TGCAGTGCTTGGACTAACCAAGAGACCCAGTACTTC. It encodes CSAWTNQETQYF.

V is TRBV6-1 and J is TRBJ2-1; 7 nucleotides agree with TRBD2. The germline gives CDR1 MNHNS, CDR2 SASEGT. This CDR3 is 11 amino acids long. V lost 7 bases to trimming and J lost 9 bases; unmatched junction nucleotides: 3. The chain's CDR3 is CASMGGSEQFF. The CDR3, as DNA: TGTGCCAGCATGGGGGGGAGTGAGCAGTTCTTC.

This clonotype was counted a single time. In DNA form, the CDR3 reads TGCGCCAGCAGCCAAGATCTACGTGACAGGCACGGCTATGGCTACACCTTC. Amino acid sequence: CASSQDLRDRHGYGYTF. The gene calls are TRBV4-1 and TRBJ1-2; D might be TRBD1 (6 bases). The CDR3 is 17 amino acids. The germline gives CDR1 MGHRA, CDR2 YSYEKL. V lost 0 bases and J lost 4, with 18 bases in between.